The rows below give T cell receptor beta chains drawn from one sample of a study of blood T cell repertoires in COVID-19. Data came from immunoSEQ multiplex PCR; TCRdb stores just in-frame clones and leaves some out. This table has roughly 130,000 clones, under 95% appearing once. Sequenced: peripheral blood. The receptor source for this set is a man aged 45 to 65 with active COVID-19. The CDR3 runs from the conserved cysteine through the conserved F or W. Each record gives: V gene, clone size, D gene, J gene, CDR3 DNA, CDR3 protein. D genes are given only for firm matches. Clone size is shown for a subset of rows, as once, few, many or a class of expanded clone.

V gene: TRBV4-2; clone size: .; D gene: .; J gene: TRBJ1-5; CDR3 DNA: TGTGCCAGCAGCCAAGCTACCCGGAATCAGCCCCAGCATTTT; CDR3 protein: CASSQATRNQPQHF
V gene: TRBV2; clone size: .; D gene: TRBD2; J gene: TRBJ2-2; CDR3 DNA: TGTGCCAGCAGAGGGACTAGCGGGAGCAGGGTCGGGGAGCTGTTTTTT; CDR3 protein: CASRGTSGSRVGELFF
V gene: TRBV7-8; clone size: few; D gene: TRBD1; J gene: TRBJ2-5; CDR3 DNA: TGTGCCAGCAGCTTAGTAATTCGGGACAGGTTATCCCAAGAGACCCAGTACTTC; CDR3 protein: CASSLVIRDRLSQETQYF
V gene: TRBV6-5; clone size: .; D gene: .; J gene: TRBJ2-5; CDR3 DNA: TGTGCCAGCAGTTCCGACCGGGGGGCGCGGGAGACCCAGTACTTC; CDR3 protein: CASSSDRGARETQYF
V gene: TRBV29-1; clone size: .; D gene: TRBD1; J gene: TRBJ2-1; CDR3 DNA: TGCAGCGCAGTAGATAACAGGGGTGAGAATGAGCAGTTCTTC; CDR3 protein: CSAVDNRGENEQFF
V gene: TRBV11-3; clone size: .; D gene: TRBD2; J gene: TRBJ2-5; CDR3 DNA: TGTGCCAGCAGCTCCTGGACTAGCGGGAGGGCCGAGGAGACCCAGTACTTC; CDR3 protein: CASSSWTSGRAEETQYF
V gene: TRBV5-1; clone size: .; D gene: TRBD1; J gene: TRBJ2-7; CDR3 DNA: TGCGCCAGCAGCTTCCTGACAGGGAGCTCCTACGAGCAGTACTTC; CDR3 protein: CASSFLTGSSYEQYF
V gene: TRBV10-3; clone size: once; D gene: .; J gene: TRBJ2-2; CDR3 DNA: TGTGCCATCAGTGAGCCCGGCGGGGCGAACACCGGGGAGCTGTTTTTT; CDR3 protein: CAISEPGGANTGELFF
V gene: TRBV6-2/TRBV6-3; clone size: .; D gene: .; J gene: TRBJ2-5; CDR3 DNA: TGTGCCAGCAGCCGGACAGACGAGGGGACCCAGTACTTC; CDR3 protein: CASSRTDEGTQYF
V gene: TRBV7-3; clone size: .; D gene: .; J gene: TRBJ2-3; CDR3 DNA: TGTGCCAGCAGCATGTTAGGGGGCACAGATACGCAGTATTTT; CDR3 protein: CASSMLGGTDTQYF
V gene: TRBV5-6; clone size: .; D gene: .; J gene: TRBJ1-1; CDR3 DNA: TGTGCCAGCAGTTACTCCCTTAGATCGAACACTGAAGCTTTCTTT; CDR3 protein: CASSYSLRSNTEAFF
V gene: TRBV2; clone size: .; D gene: TRBD1; J gene: TRBJ1-3; CDR3 DNA: TGTGCCAGCAGAGGACAGGTAGCTGGAAACACCATATATTTT; CDR3 protein: CASRGQVAGNTIYF
V gene: TRBV2; clone size: .; D gene: TRBD1; J gene: TRBJ2-4; CDR3 DNA: TGTGCCAGCAGGGCCGGGGTCGGTGTGGGGACAGGGAAAAACATTCAGTACTTC; CDR3 protein: CASRAGVGVGTGKNIQYF
V gene: TRBV2; clone size: .; D gene: TRBD2; J gene: TRBJ2-1; CDR3 DNA: TGTGCCAGCAGGGTTGAGCTAGCGGTCTCCTACAATGAGCAGTTCTTC; CDR3 protein: CASRVELAVSYNEQFF
V gene: TRBV24-1; clone size: .; D gene: TRBD1; J gene: TRBJ2-1; CDR3 DNA: TGTGCCACCAGTGATCTTCGACAGGGGCGGAGGCAGTTCTTC; CDR3 protein: CATSDLRQGRRQFF
V gene: TRBV9; clone size: .; D gene: .; J gene: TRBJ1-4; CDR3 DNA: TGTGCCAGCAGCTCCCCGGGGGGGACTTCCACAACTAATGAAAAACTGTTTTTT; CDR3 protein: CASSSPGGTSTTNEKLFF
V gene: TRBV2; clone size: .; D gene: .; J gene: TRBJ1-1; CDR3 DNA: TGTGCCAGCCAATTGAACACTGAAGCTTTCTTT; CDR3 protein: CASQLNTEAFF
V gene: TRBV4-1; clone size: .; D gene: TRBD2; J gene: TRBJ2-1; CDR3 DNA: TGCGCCAGCAGCCCCATTAAGATACTAGCGGAGAGTTACAATGAGCAGTTCTTC; CDR3 protein: CASSPIKILAESYNEQFF
V gene: TRBV19; clone size: .; D gene: .; J gene: TRBJ1-1; CDR3 DNA: TGTGCCAGTAGCAACAGGGAGGGCACTGAAGCTTTCTTT; CDR3 protein: CASSNREGTEAFF
V gene: TRBV19; clone size: .; D gene: .; J gene: TRBJ2-1; CDR3 DNA: TGTGCCAGTAGCAATAGCGGATACAATGAGCAGTTCTTC; CDR3 protein: CASSNSGYNEQFF
V gene: TRBV11-2; clone size: .; D gene: .; J gene: TRBJ1-4; CDR3 DNA: TGTGCCAGCAGCTTAGCTCTAGGGGGATGGGGAAAACTGTTTTTT; CDR3 protein: CASSLALGGWGKLFF
V gene: TRBV6-6; clone size: .; D gene: TRBD2; J gene: TRBJ2-1; CDR3 DNA: TGTGCCAGCCTCACACTAGCGGGAGAGGGTGAGCAGTTCTTC; CDR3 protein: CASLTLAGEGEQFF
V gene: TRBV18; clone size: .; D gene: .; J gene: TRBJ1-1; CDR3 DNA: TGTGCCAGCTCACCAATCACAGACACTGAAGCTTTCTTT; CDR3 protein: CASSPITDTEAFF
V gene: TRBV2; clone size: .; D gene: TRBD1; J gene: TRBJ2-3; CDR3 DNA: TGTGCCAGCAGTCTGGGAGACAGGGGCATAGATACGCAGTATTTT; CDR3 protein: CASSLGDRGIDTQYF
V gene: TRBV24-1; clone size: .; D gene: TRBD2; J gene: TRBJ2-3; CDR3 DNA: TGTGCCACCAGTGATTTGGGGAGGGGCACAGATACGCAGTATTTT; CDR3 protein: CATSDLGRGTDTQYF
V gene: TRBV12-3/TRBV12-4; clone size: once; D gene: .; J gene: TRBJ1-1; CDR3 DNA: TGTGCCAGCAGCCTCCTGGGAGCAATTGAAGCTTTCTTT; CDR3 protein: CASSLLGAIEAFF
V gene: TRBV6-5; clone size: .; D gene: TRBD2; J gene: TRBJ2-7; CDR3 DNA: TGTGCCAGCAGTTCACCTAGCGGGGGGAACAACGAGCAGTACTTC; CDR3 protein: CASSSPSGGNNEQYF
V gene: TRBV6-5; clone size: .; D gene: .; J gene: TRBJ2-1; CDR3 DNA: TGTGCCAGCGGGGCCAGGGGTATTCCGGGTGAGCAGTTCTTC; CDR3 protein: CASGARGIPGEQFF
V gene: TRBV6-5; clone size: .; D gene: .; J gene: TRBJ1-1; CDR3 DNA: TGTGCCAGCAGGAGTTTAGGGGAGAACACTGAAGCTTTCTTT; CDR3 protein: CASRSLGENTEAFF
V gene: TRBV13; clone size: once; D gene: .; J gene: TRBJ1-1; CDR3 DNA: TGTGCCAGCAGGCAGGGGATGAACACTGAAGCTTTCTTT; CDR3 protein: CASRQGMNTEAFF
V gene: TRBV6-6; clone size: .; D gene: .; J gene: TRBJ2-5; CDR3 DNA: TGTGCCAGCAGTTTACAGATCCAAGAGACCCAGTACTTC; CDR3 protein: CASSLQIQETQYF
V gene: TRBV7-9; clone size: .; D gene: TRBD2; J gene: TRBJ2-5; CDR3 DNA: TGTGCCAGCAGCCGGCGGGGGGACGATATAGAGACCCAGTACTTC; CDR3 protein: CASSRRGDDIETQYF
V gene: TRBV29-1; clone size: .; D gene: .; J gene: TRBJ2-5; CDR3 DNA: TGCAGCGTTTCCCCCCAGGGATTGAGAGAGACCCAGTACTTC; CDR3 protein: CSVSPQGLRETQYF